Below, 14 T cell receptor beta chains from the same sample are listed, as sequenced in a study of blood T cell dynamics during melanoma immunotherapy. TCRdb keeps only in-frame clones here, not all; method: immunoSEQ multiplex PCR. The table has 25,000 to 30,000 clones, approximately 83% seen once. Regarding time point: week 3, after first cycle of checkpoint inhibitor. This specimen was blood, taken from a patient treated with checkpoint blockade. Receptors originate from a human donor with melanoma.

This chain links TRBV6-8 with TRBJ2-5, with TRBD1 identical over 7 bases. This CDR3 has 14 amino acids. With 4 bases clipped from V and 0 bases from J, the junction kept 2 bases outside the gene matches. Germline V gene sequence: CDR1 MNHGY, CDR2 SAAAGT. The CDR3 nucleotides read TGTGCCAGCAGTTCCACAGGGGACCAAGAGACCCAGTACTTC. Amino acids: CASSSTGDQETQYF.

This chain links TRBV7-8 with TRBJ1-1, with D possibly matching TRBD1 (6 bases). This CDR3 region has 11 residues. CDR1 and CDR2 (germline): SGHVS, FQNEAQ. V was cut by 5 bases and J by 8 bases, with 9 bases left in between. The CDR3 region is CASSRDREAFF. As DNA, the CDR3 is TGTGCCAGCAGCCGTGACAGGGAAGCTTTCTTT.

This rearrangement joins TRBV6-1 to TRBJ2-5; 8 bases agree with TRBD1. This CDR3 is 13 amino acids long. V was clipped by 5 bases and J by 2 bases; unmatched bases: 1. Germline CDR1 is MNHNS and CDR2 is SASEGT. The CDR3, as DNA: TGTGCCAGCAGTACAGGGGGACAAGAGACCCAGTACTTC. Its protein is CASSTGGQETQYF.

The gene calls are TRBV18 and TRBJ1-1; 7 bases line up with TRBD1. This CDR3 region has 15 residues. CDR1 KGHSH and CDR2 LQKENI come from the germline V gene. V shed 3 bases, J shed 4 bases, and the junction held 8 bases outside the gene matches. The CDR3 DNA follows: TGTGCCAGCTCACCCGGGGACAGTGGATTCACTGAAGCTTTCTTT. As protein: CASSPGDSGFTEAFF.

This rearrangement joins TRBV29-1 to TRBJ2-1; TRBD2 agrees at 8 bases. Germline V gene sequence: CDR1 SQVTM, CDR2 ANQGSEA. J gave up 5 bases and V 3 bases, and 15 bases lay outside the gene matches. CDR3 length: 17 amino acids. CDR3 DNA sequence: TGCAGCGTTGACGGAATGGCGGGCGGGGGGAGGAACAATGAGCAGTTCTTC. This encodes CSVDGMAGGGRNNEQFF.

The chain has TRBV25-1 and TRBJ2-7; no definite D call. CDR1 and CDR2 (germline): MGHDK, SYGVNS. The CDR3 is 13 residues long. V lost 7 bases, J lost 5 bases, and 15 bases lay in between. The CDR3 reads CASNQDPLNEQYF. Here the CDR3 DNA reads TGTGCCAGCAATCAGGATCCGCTAAACGAGCAGTACTTC.

The chain links TRBV28 to TRBJ1-3; 9 nucleotides line up with TRBD1. With V trimmed by 6 bases and J by 2 bases, 11 bases remained unmatched. Germline V gene lookup returns CDR1 MDHEN and CDR2 SYDVKM. The CDR3 covers 17 residues. Here the CDR3 DNA reads TGTGCCAGCAGACCCTCCGGACAGGGGATCACTGGAAACACCATATATTTT. Amino acids: CASRPSGQGITGNTIYF.

The chain carries TRBV5-1 and TRBJ1-1; no firm D call. The germline V gene has CDR1 SGHRS and CDR2 YFSETQ. This CDR3 spans 14 amino acids. Between the trimmed V and J ends, which lost 4 bases and 0 bases, there was a span of 10 bases. The CDR3 DNA sequence: TGCGCCAGCAGCACACAGAGCATGAACACTGAAGCTTTCTTT. This gives the protein CASSTQSMNTEAFF.

This rearrangement joins TRBV7-9 to TRBJ1-2; 9 bases line up with TRBD1. This CDR3 comprises 14 residues. Germline V lookup: CDR1 SEHNR, CDR2 FQNEAQ (reference sequence). J gave up 8 bases and V 5 bases, and 9 bases lay outside the gene matches. CDR3 region: CASSVGQGKEGYTF. The CDR3 DNA sequence: TGTGCCAGCAGCGTCGGACAGGGGAAGGAAGGCTACACCTTC.

The rearrangement uses TRBV21-1 and TRBJ2-2; the D call of TRBD1 is as the table states it, not checked on the DNA. TRBV21-1 is an annotated pseudogene. This CDR3 contains 16 residues. CDR3 amino acids: CASSLRIQVNTGELFF. The CDR3 coding sequence is TGTGCCAGCAGCCTGAGGATACAGGTAAACACCGGGGAGCTGTTTTTT.

The chain joins TRBV2 to TRBJ2-7, with D uncertain. This CDR3 comprises 12 residues. V was pared by 2 bases and J by 4 bases, with 6 bases between. Looked up from germline, CDR1 is SNHLY and CDR2 is FYNNEI. CDR3 protein: CASSETDYEQYF. The CDR3 coding sequence is TGTGCCAGCAGTGAAACGGATTACGAGCAGTACTTC.

The chain combines TRBV10-3 with TRBJ1-3; the D gene is possibly TRBD1 (6 bases). CDR1 and CDR2 from the germline V gene are ENHRY and SYGVKD. The CDR3 contains 15 residues. Trimming shortened V by 2 bases and J by 0 bases, and 8 bases separated the two germline ends. The DNA of the CDR3 is TGTGCCATCAGTGAGACAGGGAACTCTGGAAACACCATATATTTT. This encodes CAISETGNSGNTIYF.

This chain connects TRBV10-1 to TRBJ2-2; TRBD1 matches 7 bases. This CDR3 has 14 amino acids. From germline, CDR1 is WNHNN and CDR2 SYGVQD (reference sequence). With 2 bases clipped from V and 6 bases from J, the junction kept 3 bases outside the gene matches. The CDR3 loop is CASSEAQGAGELFF. The CDR3 bases are TGCGCCAGCAGTGAGGCCCAGGGGGCCGGGGAGCTGTTTTTT.

The V call is TRBV29-1, the J call TRBJ2-7; D is unresolved. This CDR3 is 14 amino acids long. Germline lookup yields CDR1 SQVTM and CDR2 ANQGSEA. Trimming pared 0 bases from V and 1 base from J, leaving 10 bases between. The CDR3, as DNA: TGCAGCGTTGAAGAAGAGGAAGGTTCCTACGAGCAGTACTTC. Its translation is CSVEEEEGSYEQYF.